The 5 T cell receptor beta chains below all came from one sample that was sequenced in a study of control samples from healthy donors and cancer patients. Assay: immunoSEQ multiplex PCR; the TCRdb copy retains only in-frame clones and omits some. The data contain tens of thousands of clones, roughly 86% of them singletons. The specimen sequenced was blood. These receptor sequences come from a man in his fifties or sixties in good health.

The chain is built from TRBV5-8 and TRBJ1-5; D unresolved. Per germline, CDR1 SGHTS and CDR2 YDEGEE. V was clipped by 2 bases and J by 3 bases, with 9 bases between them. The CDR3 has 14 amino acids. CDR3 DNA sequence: TGTGCCAGCAGCTTTTCAGGCCTCAATCAGCCCCAGCATTTT. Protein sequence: CASSFSGLNQPQHF.

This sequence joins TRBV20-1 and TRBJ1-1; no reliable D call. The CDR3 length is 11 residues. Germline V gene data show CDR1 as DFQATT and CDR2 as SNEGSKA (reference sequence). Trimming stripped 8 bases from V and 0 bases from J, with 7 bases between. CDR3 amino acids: CSQDLNTEAFF. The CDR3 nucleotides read TGCAGTCAGGACCTGAACACTGAAGCTTTCTTT.

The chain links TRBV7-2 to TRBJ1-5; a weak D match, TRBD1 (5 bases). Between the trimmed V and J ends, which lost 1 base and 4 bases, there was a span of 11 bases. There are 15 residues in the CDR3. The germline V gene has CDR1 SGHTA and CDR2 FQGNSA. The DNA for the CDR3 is TGTGCCAGCAGCTTAGTCTCGGGGCCTAATCAGCCCCAGCATTTT. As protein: CASSLVSGPNQPQHF.

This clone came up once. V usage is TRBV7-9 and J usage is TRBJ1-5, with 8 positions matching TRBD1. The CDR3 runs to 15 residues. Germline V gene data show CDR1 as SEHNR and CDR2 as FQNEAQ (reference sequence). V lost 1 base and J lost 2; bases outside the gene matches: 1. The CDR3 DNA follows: TGTGCCAGCAGCTTAGAGGGACAGGGCAATCAGCCCCAGCATTTT. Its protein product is CASSLEGQGNQPQHF.

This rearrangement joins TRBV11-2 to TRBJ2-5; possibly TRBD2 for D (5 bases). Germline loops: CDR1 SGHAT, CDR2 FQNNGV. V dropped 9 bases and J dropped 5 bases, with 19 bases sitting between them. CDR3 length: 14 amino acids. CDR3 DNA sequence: TGTGCCAGTGCCCTCCCCGGCCCGGGGGAGACCCAGTACTTC. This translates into CASALPGPGETQYF. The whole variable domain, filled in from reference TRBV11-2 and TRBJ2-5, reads EAGVAQSPRYKIIEKRQSVAFWCNPISGHATLYWYQQILGQGPKLLIQFQNNGVVDDSQLPKDRFSAERLKGVDSTLKIQPAKLEDSAVYLCASALPGPGETQYFGPGTRLLVL.